This T cell receptor (beta chain) was identified in a study of blood T cell repertoires in COVID-19. About the study: There were acute and convalescent COVID-19 samples, and they came from the United States, Italy and Spain.

Under the authors' procedure: Nucleated cell counts were estimated from reference gene primer amplification. Profiling relied on immunoSEQ multiplex PCR, and the TCRdb table lists in-frame clones only, not all of them. The DNA gave D and trimming, while V, J and clone size come from that table. The sample yields about 70,000 clones, roughly 91% seen once. V lost 7 bases to trimming and J lost 2 bases; unmatched junction nucleotides: 10. The CDR3 runs 15 residues. Germline V CDR1 and CDR2: SEHNR, FQNEAQ (reference sequence). Sequencing was done on a sample of peripheral blood. The clonotype was recovered from a woman aged 18-30 years with acute or convalescent COVID-19. The rearrangement joins TRBV7-9 to TRBJ2-7; 8 positions agree with TRBD1. CDR3 protein: CASTRTGQPPYEQYF. The CDR3 nucleotides read TGTGCCAGCACCAGGACAGGGCAACCCCCCTACGAGCAGTACTTC.